A selection of T cell receptor beta chains follows, all from one sample in a study of T cells in narcolepsy. The data were produced by immunoSEQ multiplex PCR, yet TCRdb's version contains in-frame clones alone and is incomplete. The sample includes tens of thousands of clones, 75% to 85% of them seen just once. The sample was CD45RA- memory CD4+ T cells from PBMCs. The receptors here all came from a human donor with narcolepsy. The CDR3 runs from the conserved cysteine through the conserved F or W. D genes are given only for firm matches. Only some rows state a clone size, as once, few, many or a class for expanded clones.

cdr3_nt	cdr3_aa	v_call	j_call	clone_size	d_call
TGTGCCAGCAGCAGCCAAAGCTACCAAGAGACCCAGTACTTC	CASSSQSYQETQYF	TRBV28	TRBJ2-5	.	.
TGTGCCAGCAGTGGCCCGTCCTTGGGGGCCAACGTCCTGACTTTC	CASSGPSLGANVLTF	TRBV28	TRBJ2-6	once	.
TGCGCCAGCAGCTTGTTGGGATCCACCAACTATGGCTACACCTTC	CASSLLGSTNYGYTF	TRBV5-1	TRBJ1-2	.	.
TGTGCCAGCAGCCACACAGGGAAGGGGCCTGGAAACACCATATATTTT	CASSHTGKGPGNTIYF	TRBV11-1	TRBJ1-3	.	.
TGCGCCAGCCCCGGCAGGGCGGCCAAAAACATTCAGTACTTC	CASPGRAAKNIQYF	TRBV5-1	TRBJ2-4	.	.
TGTGCCAGCAGCGCCGGGACAGGGGGCCTCTACGAGCAGTACTTC	CASSAGTGGLYEQYF	TRBV2	TRBJ2-7	.	TRBD1
TGTGCCATCAGTGATCAGGGGACGAACACTGAAGCTTTCTTT	CAISDQGTNTEAFF	TRBV10-3	TRBJ1-1	once	.
TGTGCCAGCAGTCGGGATTATACGACAATCGGGGAGCTGTTTTTT	CASSRDYTTIGELFF	TRBV2	TRBJ2-2	few	.
TGTGCCAGCAGTCGCGGGACAGAGAATCAGCCCCAGCATTTT	CASSRGTENQPQHF	TRBV6-5	TRBJ1-5	once	TRBD1
TGCGCCAGCAGCTTGGTCCAGGGGCCCGGGGAGCTGTTTTTT	CASSLVQGPGELFF	TRBV5-1	TRBJ2-2	.	.
TGTGCCAGCAGCTTAGACGCAGGGGGCTTGATTGGCTACACCTTC	CASSLDAGGLIGYTF	TRBV7-2	TRBJ1-2	once	TRBD1
TGTGCCAGCAGTCCGGACGGAACCTACGAGCAGTACTTC	CASSPDGTYEQYF	TRBV2	TRBJ2-7	.	.
TGTGCCAGCAGCTTAGTCGTGACAGCTGAAAAACTGTTTTTT	CASSLVVTAEKLFF	TRBV7-9	TRBJ1-4	.	.
TGTGCCAGCAGCTTGAATCGAGGGGAGACCCAGTACTTC	CASSLNRGETQYF	TRBV7-3	TRBJ2-5	once	.